One sample yielded the 23 T cell receptor beta chains listed below, sequenced in a study of blood T cell repertoires in COVID-19. The protocol was immunoSEQ multiplex PCR, while the TCRdb copy is restricted to in-frame clones and leaves out a portion. The sample carries 110,000 to 150,000 clones, over 80% recorded once. The sample comprised PBMCs or T cells enriched from blood (not recorded which). Receptors originate from a middle-aged woman who had recovered from COVID-19.

The chain joins TRBV19 to TRBJ2-7, with a weak D call TRBD1 (6 bases). Trimming removed 4 bases from V and 3 bases from J, with 16 bases in between. The CDR3 consists of 15 residues. CDR1 and CDR2 (germline): LNHDA, SQIVND (reference sequence). Here the CDR3 reads CASSRSSGEFYEQYF. In DNA form, the CDR3 reads TGTGCCAGTAGTAGGTCCTCAGGGGAATTCTACGAGCAGTACTTC.

The CDR3 reads CASSPLQRGYNEQFF. The CDR3 DNA follows: TGTGCCAGCAGCCCCCTGCAGCGGGGATACAATGAGCAGTTCTTC. This chain joins TRBV9 and TRBJ2-1, with 7 bases identical to TRBD2. CDR3 length equals 15 residues. Germline CDR1 SGDLS, CDR2 YYNGEE. V shed 4 bases and J 4 bases; nucleotides not matched to a gene: 8.

The count of this clone is one. The V and J genes are TRBV30 and TRBJ1-6, with a possible D match to TRBD1 (5 bases). CDR1 and CDR2 from the germline V gene are GTSNPN and SVGIG (reference sequence). V gave up 8 bases and J gave up 7 bases, with 15 bases separating them. The CDR3 covers 13 residues. CDR3 sequence reads: CAARAGYNSPLHF. CDR3 nucleotide sequence: TGTGCCGCCCGAGCAGGGTACAATTCACCCCTCCACTTT.

The chain joins TRBV19 to TRBJ1-2, with 8 nucleotides matching TRBD1. This CDR3 contains 15 residues. Trimming removed 7 bases from V and 2 bases from J; junction bases left unmatched: 9. Per germline, CDR1 LNHDA and CDR2 SQIVND (reference sequence). This chain's CDR3 is CASTRTGTQNYGYTF. The DNA for the CDR3 is TGTGCCAGTACCAGGACAGGGACTCAAAACTATGGCTACACCTTC.

This clone showed up just a few times. The chain joins TRBV3-1 (or the pseudogene TRBV3-2) to TRBJ2-5; 10 nucleotides line up with TRBD2. CDR1 is LGHDT, CDR2 YNNKEL, per germline (reference sequence). The CDR3 contains 16 residues. J gave up 5 bases and V 0 bases, and 6 bases lay outside the gene matches. CDR3 sequence reads: CASSQDLAGEMETQYF. In nucleotides, the CDR3 is TGTGCCAGCAGCCAAGATCTAGCGGGAGAGATGGAGACCCAGTACTTC.

This rearrangement joins TRBV7-2 to TRBJ2-7; D gene uncertain. Looked up from germline, CDR1 is SGHTA and CDR2 is FQGNSA. The CDR3 contains 13 residues. The germline V and J ends were trimmed by 4 bases and 0 bases, with 7 bases remaining between them. DNA of the CDR3: TGTGCCAGCAGCTCCGACATCTCCTACGAGCAGTACTTC. Translation gives CASSSDISYEQYF.

The rearrangement joins TRBV7-8 to TRBJ1-1; possible D gene TRBD1, 6 bases. The V end lost 4 bases, the J end lost 0 bases, and 18 bases lay between the germline ends. The germline CDR1 and CDR2 sequences are SGHVS and FQNEAQ. CDR3 size: 17 residues. Here the CDR3 DNA reads TGTGCCAGCAGCTCAGGGCGCTACAGGGAAATGAACACTGAAGCTTTCTTT. Translation: CASSSGRYREMNTEAFF.

V is TRBV4-2 and J is TRBJ2-3; TRBD2 agrees at 9 bases. With V trimmed by 0 bases and J by 2 bases, 6 bases remained unmatched. Germline values: CDR1 LGHNA, CDR2 YNFKEQ. This CDR3 region has 17 residues. CDR3 residues: CASSQEWLAGNTDTQYF. Written as DNA, the CDR3 is TGTGCCAGCAGCCAAGAGTGGCTAGCGGGGAACACAGATACGCAGTATTTT.

The chain recombines TRBV24-1 with TRBJ2-5; D is perhaps TRBD1 (6 bases). This CDR3 is built from 15 residues. Germline values: CDR1 KGHDR, CDR2 SFDVKD. V lost 3 bases and J lost 5, with 15 bases in between. For the CDR3, the DNA is TGTGCCACCAGTGATGTCAGGGGTGGCAGGGAGACCCAGTACTTC. It codes for CATSDVRGGRETQYF.

This sequence joins TRBV7-8 and TRBJ2-3, with 12 bases aligning to TRBD2. Trimming at V came to 1 base and at J to 8 bases, leaving 7 bases not matched to a gene. The CDR3 consists of 16 residues. The germline CDR1 and CDR2 sequences are SGHVS and FQNEAQ. CDR3 region: CASSLGLAGARGTQYF. Here the CDR3 DNA reads TGTGCCAGCAGCTTAGGACTAGCGGGGGCCAGGGGTACGCAGTATTTT.

V and J are TRBV19 and TRBJ2-3, with TRBD1 matching 7 bases. The CDR3 length is 16 residues. Looked up from germline, CDR1 is LNHDA and CDR2 is SQIVND (reference sequence). Losses at the gene ends were 3 bases for V and 0 bases for J; bases not matched to a gene: 6. In DNA, the CDR3 is TGTGCCAGTAGTATCGGGACAGTATCTAGCACAGATACGCAGTATTTT. Residues: CASSIGTVSSTDTQYF.

The genes are TRBV13 and TRBJ1-2; TRBD1 might be the D (5 bases). Germline lookup yields CDR1 PRHDT and CDR2 FYEKMQ (reference sequence). V lost 0 bases to trimming and J lost 0 bases, with 11 bases between them. The CDR3 has 16 residues. CDR3 region: CASSLGVTVANYGYTF. The CDR3 coding sequence is TGTGCCAGCAGCTTAGGTGTGACAGTAGCTAACTATGGCTACACCTTC. Full variable domain (remainder filled in from reference TRBV13 and TRBJ1-2): AAGVIQSPRHLIKEKRETATLKCYPIPRHDTVYWYQQGPGQDPQFLISFYEKMQSDKGSIPDRFSAQQFSDYHSELNMSSLELGDSALYFCASSLGVTVANYGYTFGSGTRLTVV.

The chain uses TRBV30 and TRBJ1-4; 7 bases map to TRBD1. V trimming: 3 bases; J trimming: 0 bases; junction bases outside the gene matches: 7. The CDR3 spans 16 residues. CDR1 and CDR2 (germline): GTSNPN, SVGIG (reference sequence). The CDR3 region is CAWSLGDSATNEKLFF. The CDR3 nucleotides are TGTGCCTGGAGCCTTGGGGACAGTGCAACTAATGAAAAACTGTTTTTT.

The J gene is TRBJ1-5, the V gene TRBV19; D perhaps matches TRBD1 (6 bases). The length of the CDR3 is 16 residues. Trimming cost V 7 bases and J 3 bases, with 19 bases left between them. The germline V gene has CDR1 LNHDA and CDR2 SQIVND (reference sequence). CDR3 sequence (DNA): TGTGCCAGTAAAGGAACTGCAGGGGCAAACAATCAGCCCCAGCATTTT. Amino acid sequence: CASKGTAGANNQPQHF.

The chain combines TRBV10-3 with TRBJ1-3, with TRBD1 matching over 12 bases. The CDR3 has 16 amino acids. The V segment lost 3 bases and the J segment 3 bases; nucleotides outside the gene matches: 3. Germline assignment: CDR1 ENHRY and CDR2 SYGVKD. CDR3 in DNA: TGTGCCATCAGTGAAGGGGACAGGGGGCTTGGAAACACCATATATTTT. Translating it yields CAISEGDRGLGNTIYF.

The rearrangement joins TRBV4-1 to TRBJ1-2; D is ambiguous. The CDR3 length is 15 residues. CDR1 MGHRA and CDR2 YSYEKL come from the germline V gene. The V end was cut by 4 bases, the J end by 3 bases, with 15 bases between. The CDR3 nucleotides are TGCGCCAGCAGCCCCCTCGGCGGGAGGGACTATGGCTACACCTTC. Translation: CASSPLGGRDYGYTF.

The chain joins TRBV5-4 to TRBJ2-7; 7 nucleotides line up with TRBD1. Trimming took 4 bases from V and 3 from J; bases not matched to a gene: 7. CDR1 is SGHNT and CDR2 is YYREEE in the germline V gene (reference sequence). CDR3 size: 14 residues. CDR3 in amino acids: CASSPTGTDYEQYF. In DNA form, the CDR3 reads TGTGCCAGCAGCCCTACCGGGACAGACTACGAGCAGTACTTC.

This clone was recorded once. The chain has TRBV27 and TRBJ1-1; D unresolved. With 5 bases removed from V and 3 bases from J, the gap between germline ends came to 10 bases. The CDR3 sequence is 13 residues long. The germline CDR1 and CDR2 sequences are MNHEY and SMNVEV (reference sequence). The CDR3 here is CASSPNDYTEAFF. Here the CDR3 DNA reads TGTGCCAGCAGTCCAAACGACTACACTGAAGCTTTCTTT.

The chain combines TRBV18 with TRBJ1-1; 7 bases line up with TRBD1. Germline trimming cut 6 bases from V and 1 base from J; bases unmatched to any gene: 5. Germline lookup yields CDR1 KGHSH and CDR2 LQKENI. There are 14 residues in the CDR3. The CDR3 coding sequence is TGTGCCAGCTCGAAGGACAGGTCGAACACTGAAGCTTTCTTT. Protein sequence: CASSKDRSNTEAFF.

V gene TRBV7-9 combines with J gene TRBJ2-3; 14 nucleotides align to TRBD2. CDR1 is SEHNR and CDR2 is FQNEAQ in the germline V gene (reference sequence). CDR3 length equals 15 residues. The ends lost 5 bases at V and 10 bases at J; junction bases unmatched: 8. The CDR3 DNA follows: TGTGCCAGCAGCCTGACTAGCGGGGGGGCAGTATCGCAGTATTTT. Translation: CASSLTSGGAVSQYF.

This chain links TRBV2 with TRBJ2-2; a possible D gene is TRBD2 (5 bases). V shed 3 bases and J shed 5 bases, with 13 bases lying between them. Germline V gives CDR1 SNHLY, CDR2 FYNNEI. The CDR3 spans 15 residues. This chain's CDR3 is CASSDRGLGTGELFF. The DNA of the CDR3 is TGTGCCAGCAGTGATCGGGGATTGGGGACCGGGGAGCTGTTTTTT.

As regards this clone: Relative to the germline gene, one junction end is altered; a read error may explain this. The rearrangement links TRBV7-8 to TRBJ2-1; possibly TRBD2 for D (6 bases). The CDR3 is made up of 12 amino acids. From germline, CDR1 is SGHVS and CDR2 FQNEAQ. The CDR3 coding sequence is TGTGCCAGCAGCCTAGCGTCCCTAGTGCCGTTCTTC. Encoded protein: CASSLASLVPFF.

This chain joins TRBV27 and TRBJ2-1, with D perhaps TRBD2 (6 bases). The V gene's germline CDR1 is MNHEY and CDR2 SMNVEV (reference sequence). The ends were cut back, 3 bases at V and 2 bases at J, with 11 bases in the middle. This CDR3 comprises 15 residues. The CDR3 region has the DNA TGTGCCAGCAGTTTCGGGGGTTACGCCTACAATGAGCAGTTCTTC. Residues: CASSFGGYAYNEQFF.